The present TCR beta chain was sequenced within a study of T cell responses to AZD1222 COVID-19 vaccine. Sequencing used immunoSEQ multiplex PCR; TCRdb keeps in-frame clones, though not all of them. The profile shows approximately 190,000 clones, about nine tenths of them singletons. Notes on the study in general: It should be noted that donors were predominantly white British and more often female, and clonal diversity was possibly underestimated. The number of AZD1222 recipients seropositive at baseline was only 6 or 7. Spike-spanning, vaccine-associated CD4 TCRs were dominant at 160-218 and 743-854.

As regards this clone: The target antigen is unknown.

The CDR3 spans 14 residues. The germline V gene has CDR1 LNHDA and CDR2 SQIVND (reference sequence). V lost 5 bases and J lost 0, with 10 bases in between. This receptor was taken from an adult in good health. Sequenced material: peripheral blood, taken on day 0 of MenACWY control vaccination. The rearrangement joins TRBV19 to TRBJ1-1; D is perhaps TRBD1 (6 bases). The chain's CDR3 is CASSAGTLNTEAFF. CDR3 in DNA: TGTGCCAGTAGTGCTGGGACATTGAACACTGAAGCTTTCTTT.